This T cell receptor beta chain came from a study of cytomegalovirus exposure and HLA in healthy donors. The PCR contained 60 Vbeta and 13 Jbeta primers. Libraries were prepared by immunoSEQ multiplex PCR; TCRdb keeps only in-frame clonotypes and omits some of them. The sample has 180,000 or so clones, around three quarters seen once; the top ten hold 2% to 2.5%. V lost 5 bases and J 7 bases, leaving 12 bases between the germline ends. This CDR3 comprises 13 residues. Germline-derived CDR1 and CDR2 are SGHTA and FQGTGA. The J gene is TRBJ2-1, the V gene TRBV7-3; D not resolved. This TCR was sampled from a woman in her fifties or sixties in good health and CMV-seronegative. Sample: PBMCs. The CDR3 loop is CASSPESLNEQFF. The DNA of the CDR3 is TGTGCCAGCAGCCCCGAAAGCTTAAATGAGCAGTTCTTC.